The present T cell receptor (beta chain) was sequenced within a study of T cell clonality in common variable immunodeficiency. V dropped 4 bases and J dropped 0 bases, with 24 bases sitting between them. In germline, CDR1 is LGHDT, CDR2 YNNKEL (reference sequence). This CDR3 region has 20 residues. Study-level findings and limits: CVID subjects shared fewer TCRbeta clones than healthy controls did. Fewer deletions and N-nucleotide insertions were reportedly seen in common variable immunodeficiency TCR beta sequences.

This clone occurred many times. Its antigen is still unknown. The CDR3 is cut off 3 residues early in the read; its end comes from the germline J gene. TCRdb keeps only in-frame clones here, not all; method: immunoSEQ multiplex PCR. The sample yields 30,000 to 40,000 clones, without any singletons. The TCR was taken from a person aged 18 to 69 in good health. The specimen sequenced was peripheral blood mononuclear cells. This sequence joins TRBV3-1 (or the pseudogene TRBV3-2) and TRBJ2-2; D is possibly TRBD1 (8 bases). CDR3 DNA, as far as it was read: TGTGCCAGCAGCCGCCACCAGGGAACAGGGGGGGCTTCGAACACCGGGGAG. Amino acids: CASSRHQGTGGASNTGE. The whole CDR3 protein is CASSRHQGTGGASNTGELFF.